This section outlines one TCR beta chain sequence together with its context. This specimen belongs to a study of blood T cell repertoires in COVID-19. Study summary: Spain, Italy and the United States supplied samples that represented acute and convalescent COVID-19. In each case, the material was cDNA or gDNA derived from T cells, B-cell-depleted T cells, or PBMCs.

Germline V gene lookup returns CDR1 MNHNS and CDR2 SASEGT. This CDR3 has 13 residues. V lost 1 base to trimming and J lost 10 bases, with 12 bases between them. Enrolment of Seattle patients took place during active infection, and they were followed longitudinally. Clones were read by immunoSEQ multiplex PCR, and TCRdb kept only the in-frame ones, dropping some. Of about 410,000 clones listed, about nine tenths are singletons. The chain joins TRBV6-1 to TRBJ2-3; D is possibly TRBD1 (5 bases). The TCR sequence derives from a woman aged 40 to 50 with COVID-19, enrolled during active disease. The specimen was peripheral blood. This CDR3 reads CASSEVGRGSQYF. The CDR3 coding sequence is TGTGCCAGCAGTGAAGTAGGTAGGGGTTCGCAGTATTTT.